The T cell receptor (beta chain) under discussion was sequenced for a study of graft-versus-host responses after intestinal transplantation (dated by TCRdb to the early 2020s). General notes on the study: The transplants that recipients received were multivisceral, liver-intestinal, or isolated intestinal. Every recipient was given anti-thymocyte globulin induction, then maintenance tacrolimus and steroids for roughly 3 years. After intestinal transplantation, graft-versus-host and host-versus-graft alloreactive T cell clones in the graft, circulation and bone marrow were tracked using bulk TCR-beta CDR3 sequencing. Alloreactive clones were identified by sequencing pre-transplant mixed lymphocyte reaction products and comparing them with unstimulated pre-transplant donor and recipient T cells. The cohort enrolled some 25 intestinal transplant recipients including one retransplant, and a few patients lacking pretransplant specimens were excluded. A peak of at least 4% donor T cells among recipient peripheral blood mononuclear cells was the definition used for donor T cell macrochimerism. Rather than being sequenced by the commercial service, samples from a few later patients were sequenced in-house on an Illumina MiSeq and processed with MiXCR.

The intended sense of this specimen's time point label: cells obtained before transplantation from donor or recipient. CD3+CD4+ and CD3+CD8+ populations were FACS-sorted from unstimulated pre-transplant donor and recipient cells taken from spleen or lymph nodes. General conclusions and limits of the study: Early after transplant, declines in HvG clones were associated with peak levels of circulating GvH clones. The relatively low number and heterogeneity of intestinal transplant patients limited the conclusions. GvH clones were detected in recipient bone marrow, and some appeared earlier in ileal mucosa or blood, consistent with an intestinal mucosal origin. In the allografts of patients with donor T cell macrochimerism, GvH to HvG T cell clonal ratios were high.

Remarks on this clone: Its antigen is currently not known. Base qualities are not provided; no much larger clone lies one nucleotide away.

The germline V gene encodes CDR1 MNHNS and CDR2 SASEGT. Here V drops 5 bases and J drops 1 base, and the junction holds 6 bases not matched to any gene. The CDR3 holds 15 amino acids from the cysteine to the phenylalanine. The only DNA kept is the CDR3, 45 bases in frame from the first base. The method was the immunoSEQ multiplex PCR assay. For most patients, genomic DNA was isolated with the Qiagen DNeasy Blood and Tissue Kit and shipped frozen to Adaptive Biotechnologies for TCR sequencing. For most patients, genomic DNA was subjected to high-throughput TCR-beta CDR3 sequencing by Adaptive Biotechnologies. Turning to the authors' computational methods: TCR sequencing data for some 17 patients were retrieved from Adaptive's ImmunoSEQ software; a few other patients were processed with MiXCR and VDJtools. CD4 versus CD8 sorting errors were corrected by removing sequences found in both subsets at a frequency ratio below 5:1. CDR3 nucleotide sequences shared between donor and recipient were removed because the origin of such sequences could not be assigned. To be classed as alloreactive, a clone needed at least 2-fold expansion over unstimulated cells and a minimum CFSE-low frequency of 0.002% (template counts) or 0.001% (read counts). Clones detected in sequenced pre-transplant spleen, lymph node, or MLR CFSE-low populations of the donor or recipient were defined as mappable. Cumulative frequency of alloreactive clones was calculated as a percentage of all sequences weighted by copy number. Not all clones reach the TCRdb copy of this immuneACCESS table, which keeps in-frame sequences only. Checked studies attribute under half of the gap to unresolved V genes and leave the rest unexplained. V, J and clone size were drawn from that table, and D and trimming were deduced from the DNA. The table for this sample lists 40,000 to 45,000 clones; 85% to 95% of them were counted only once. The ten largest clones add up to more than 0.45% of the sample.

The sample was unstimulated CD8+ T cells sorted from spleen or lymph node cells, taken before transplant. The TCR sequence derives from a human donor who was the organ donor for an intestinal transplant. The rearrangement combines TRBV6-1 with TRBJ1-1; 8 junctional bases match TRBD1. The CDR3 sequence is CASSLPGTGNTEAFF. The sequenced DNA: TGTGCCAGCAGTTTACCCGGGACAGGGAACACTGAAGCTTTCTTT.